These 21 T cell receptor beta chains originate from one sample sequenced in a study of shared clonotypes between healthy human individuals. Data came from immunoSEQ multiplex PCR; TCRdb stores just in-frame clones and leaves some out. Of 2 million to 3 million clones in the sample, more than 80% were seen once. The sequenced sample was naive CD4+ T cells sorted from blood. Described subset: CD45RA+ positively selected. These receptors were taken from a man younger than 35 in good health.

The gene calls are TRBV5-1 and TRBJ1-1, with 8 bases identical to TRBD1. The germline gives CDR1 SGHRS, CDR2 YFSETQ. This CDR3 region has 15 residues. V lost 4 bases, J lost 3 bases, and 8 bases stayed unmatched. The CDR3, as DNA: TGCGCCAGCAGCCTACGGACAGGGAGGGACACTGAAGCTTTCTTT. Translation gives CASSLRTGRDTEAFF.

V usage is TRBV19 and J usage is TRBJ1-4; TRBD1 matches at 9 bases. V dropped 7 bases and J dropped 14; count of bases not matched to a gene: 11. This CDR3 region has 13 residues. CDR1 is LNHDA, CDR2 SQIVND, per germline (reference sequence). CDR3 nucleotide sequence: TGTGCCAGTAATATCCCCGGGACAGGGAGTCTGTTTTTT. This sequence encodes CASNIPGTGSLFF.

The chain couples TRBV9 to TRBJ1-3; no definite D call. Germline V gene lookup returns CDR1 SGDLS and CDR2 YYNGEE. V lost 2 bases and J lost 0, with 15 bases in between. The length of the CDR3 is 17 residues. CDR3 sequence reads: CASSVSGLPSSGNTIYF. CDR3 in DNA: TGTGCCAGCAGCGTTAGTGGGCTTCCGAGCTCTGGAAACACCATATATTTT.

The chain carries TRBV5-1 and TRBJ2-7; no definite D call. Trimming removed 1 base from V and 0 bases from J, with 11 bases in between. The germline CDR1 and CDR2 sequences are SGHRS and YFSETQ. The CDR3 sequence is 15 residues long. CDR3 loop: CASSLIKQSSYEQYF. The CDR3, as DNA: TGCGCCAGCAGCTTGATTAAACAGAGCTCCTACGAGCAGTACTTC.

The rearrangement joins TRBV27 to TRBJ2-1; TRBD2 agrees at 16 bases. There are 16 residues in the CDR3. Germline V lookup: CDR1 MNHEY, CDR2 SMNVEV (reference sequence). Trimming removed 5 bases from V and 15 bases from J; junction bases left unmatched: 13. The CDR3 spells CASSPSTGTSGGARFF. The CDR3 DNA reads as TGTGCCAGCAGTCCATCGACCGGGACTAGCGGGGGGGCCAGGTTCTTC.

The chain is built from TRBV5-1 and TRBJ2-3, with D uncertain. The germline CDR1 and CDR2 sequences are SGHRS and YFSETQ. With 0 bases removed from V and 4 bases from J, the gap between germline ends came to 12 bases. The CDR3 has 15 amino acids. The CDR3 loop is CASSLGNRDADTQYF. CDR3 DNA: TGCGCCAGCAGCTTGGGAAACCGCGACGCAGATACGCAGTATTTT.

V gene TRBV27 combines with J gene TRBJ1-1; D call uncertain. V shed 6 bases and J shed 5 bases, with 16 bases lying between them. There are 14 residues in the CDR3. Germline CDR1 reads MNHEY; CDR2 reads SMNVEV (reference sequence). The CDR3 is CASRPISQSTEAFF. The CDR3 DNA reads TGTGCCAGCAGGCCAATCTCCCAGTCGACTGAAGCTTTCTTT.

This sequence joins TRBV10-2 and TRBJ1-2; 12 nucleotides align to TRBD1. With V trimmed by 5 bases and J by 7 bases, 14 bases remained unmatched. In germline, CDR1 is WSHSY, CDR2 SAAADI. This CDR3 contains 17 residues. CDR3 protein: CASSTVPGQGAVGGYTF. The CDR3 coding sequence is TGCGCCAGCAGTACCGTCCCGGGACAGGGGGCAGTCGGTGGCTACACCTTC.

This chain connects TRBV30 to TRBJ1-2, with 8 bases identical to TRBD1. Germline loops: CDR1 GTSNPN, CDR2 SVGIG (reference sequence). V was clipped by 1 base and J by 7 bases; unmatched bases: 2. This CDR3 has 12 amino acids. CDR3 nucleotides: TGTGCCTGGAGTGGGACAGGGCCTGGCTACACCTTC. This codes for CAWSGTGPGYTF. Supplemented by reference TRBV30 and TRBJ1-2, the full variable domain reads SQTIHQWPATLVQPVGSPLSLECTVEGTSNPNLYWYRQAAGRGLQLLFYSVGIGQISSEVPQNLSASRPQDRQFILSSKKLLLSDSGFYLCAWSGTGPGYTFGSGTRLTVV.

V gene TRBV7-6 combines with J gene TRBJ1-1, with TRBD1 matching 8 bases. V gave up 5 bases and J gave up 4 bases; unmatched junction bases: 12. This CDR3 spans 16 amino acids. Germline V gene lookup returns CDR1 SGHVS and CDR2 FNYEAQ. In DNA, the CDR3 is TGTGCCAGCAGCGATGGCCCAGGGGGCTTGGCCACTGAAGCTTTCTTT. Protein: CASSDGPGGLATEAFF.

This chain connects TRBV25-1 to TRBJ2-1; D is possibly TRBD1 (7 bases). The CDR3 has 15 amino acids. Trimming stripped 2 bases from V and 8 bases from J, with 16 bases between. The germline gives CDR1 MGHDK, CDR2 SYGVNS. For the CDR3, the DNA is TGTGCCAGCAGTGAAGACAGGGACTGGAACGATGAGCAGTTCTTC. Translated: CASSEDRDWNDEQFF.

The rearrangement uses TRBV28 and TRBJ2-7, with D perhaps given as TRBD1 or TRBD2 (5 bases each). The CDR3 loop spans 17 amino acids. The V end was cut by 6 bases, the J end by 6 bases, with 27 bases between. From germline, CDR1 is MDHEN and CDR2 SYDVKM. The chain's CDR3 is CASSPRGRGPMRGEQYF. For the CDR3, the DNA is TGTGCCAGCAGCCCCCGGGGTCGGGGACCCATGAGAGGCGAGCAGTACTTC.

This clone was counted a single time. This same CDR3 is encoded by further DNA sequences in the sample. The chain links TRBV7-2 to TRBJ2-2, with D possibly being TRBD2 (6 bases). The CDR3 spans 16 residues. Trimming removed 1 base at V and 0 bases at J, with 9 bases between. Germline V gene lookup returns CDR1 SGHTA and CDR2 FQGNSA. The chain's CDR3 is CASSLVAGPNTGELFF. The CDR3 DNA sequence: TGTGCCAGCAGCTTAGTGGCGGGGCCGAACACCGGGGAGCTGTTTTTT.

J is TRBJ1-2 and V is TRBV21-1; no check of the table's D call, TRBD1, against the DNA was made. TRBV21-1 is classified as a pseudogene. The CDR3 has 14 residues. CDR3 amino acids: CASSTGQGNYGYTF. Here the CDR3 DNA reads TGTGCCAGCAGCACCGGACAGGGGAACTATGGCTACACCTTC.

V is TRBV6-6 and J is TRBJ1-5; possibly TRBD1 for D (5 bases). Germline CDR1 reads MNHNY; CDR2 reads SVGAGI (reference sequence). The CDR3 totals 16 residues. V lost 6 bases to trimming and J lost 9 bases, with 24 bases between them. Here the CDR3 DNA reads TGTGCCAGCAGCCCGTCCTCCGGGACTTCCCTTATGCCCCAGCATTTT. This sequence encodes CASSPSSGTSLMPQHF.

The CDR3: CASSDGSFGSSSGNTIYF. DNA for the CDR3: TGCGCCAGCAGTGATGGTTCCTTTGGGTCGTCCTCTGGAAACACCATATATTTT. J is TRBJ1-3 and V is TRBV10-1, with D uncertain. The germline V gene has CDR1 WNHNN and CDR2 SYGVQD (reference sequence). V gave up 3 bases and J gave up 0 bases, with 18 bases separating them. The CDR3 is made up of 18 amino acids.

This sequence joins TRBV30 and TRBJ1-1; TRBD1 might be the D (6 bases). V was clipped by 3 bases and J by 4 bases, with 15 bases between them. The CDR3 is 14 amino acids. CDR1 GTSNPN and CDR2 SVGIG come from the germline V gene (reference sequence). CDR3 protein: CAWSEQGIGTEAFF. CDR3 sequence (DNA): TGTGCCTGGAGCGAACAGGGAATAGGCACTGAAGCTTTCTTT.

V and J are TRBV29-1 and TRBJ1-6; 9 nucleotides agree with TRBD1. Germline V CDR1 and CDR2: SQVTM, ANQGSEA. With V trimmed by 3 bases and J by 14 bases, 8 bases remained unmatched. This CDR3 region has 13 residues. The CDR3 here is CSVELQGAGSLHF. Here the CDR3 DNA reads TGCAGCGTTGAGCTACAGGGGGCCGGGTCCCTCCACTTT.

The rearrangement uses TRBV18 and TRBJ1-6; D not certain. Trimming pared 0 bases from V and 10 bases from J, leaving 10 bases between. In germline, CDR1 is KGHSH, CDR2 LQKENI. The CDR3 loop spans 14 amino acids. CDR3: CASSPPSEPSPLHF. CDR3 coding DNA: TGTGCCAGCTCACCACCCTCAGAGCCCTCACCCCTCCACTTT.

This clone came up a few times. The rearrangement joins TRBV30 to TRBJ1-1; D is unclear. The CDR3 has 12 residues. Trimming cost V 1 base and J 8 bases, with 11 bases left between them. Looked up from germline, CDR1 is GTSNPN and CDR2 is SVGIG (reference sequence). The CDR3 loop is CAWSEGKREAFF. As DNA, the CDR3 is TGTGCCTGGAGTGAGGGTAAGAGGGAAGCTTTCTTT.

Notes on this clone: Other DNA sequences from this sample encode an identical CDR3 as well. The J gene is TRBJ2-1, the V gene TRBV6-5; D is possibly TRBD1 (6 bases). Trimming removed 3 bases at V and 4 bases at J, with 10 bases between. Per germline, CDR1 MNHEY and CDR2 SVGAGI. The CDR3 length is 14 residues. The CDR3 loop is CASSYSTGYNEQFF. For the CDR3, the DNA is TGTGCCAGCAGTTATTCGACAGGATACAATGAGCAGTTCTTC.